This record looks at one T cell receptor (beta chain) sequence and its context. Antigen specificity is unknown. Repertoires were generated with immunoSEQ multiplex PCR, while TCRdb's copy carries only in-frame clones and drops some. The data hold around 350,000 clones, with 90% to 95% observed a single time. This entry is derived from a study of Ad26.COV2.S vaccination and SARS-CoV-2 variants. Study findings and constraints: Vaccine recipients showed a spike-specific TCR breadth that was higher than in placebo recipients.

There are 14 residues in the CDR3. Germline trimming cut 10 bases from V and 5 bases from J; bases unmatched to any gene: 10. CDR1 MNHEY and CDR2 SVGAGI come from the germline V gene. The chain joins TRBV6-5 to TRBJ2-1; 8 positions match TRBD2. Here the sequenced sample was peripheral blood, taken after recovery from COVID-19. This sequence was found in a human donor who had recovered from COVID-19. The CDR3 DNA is TGTGCCATCTCTCGGGGGGGCGGGGACAATGAGCAGTTCTTC. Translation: CAISRGGGDNEQFF.